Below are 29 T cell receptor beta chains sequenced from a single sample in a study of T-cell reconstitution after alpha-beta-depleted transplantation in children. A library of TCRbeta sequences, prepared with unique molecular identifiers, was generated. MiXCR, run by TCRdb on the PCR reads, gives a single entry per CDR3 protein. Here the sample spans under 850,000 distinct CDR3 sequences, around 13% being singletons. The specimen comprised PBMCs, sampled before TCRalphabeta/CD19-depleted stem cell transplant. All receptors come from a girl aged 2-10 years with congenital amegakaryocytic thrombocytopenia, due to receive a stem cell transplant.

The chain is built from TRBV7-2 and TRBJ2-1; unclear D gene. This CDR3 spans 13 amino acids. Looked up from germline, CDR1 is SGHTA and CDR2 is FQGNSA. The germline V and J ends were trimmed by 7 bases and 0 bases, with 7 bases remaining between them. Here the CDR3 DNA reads TGTGCCAGCATGGACCTCTCCTACAATGAGCAGTTCTTC. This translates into CASMDLSYNEQFF.

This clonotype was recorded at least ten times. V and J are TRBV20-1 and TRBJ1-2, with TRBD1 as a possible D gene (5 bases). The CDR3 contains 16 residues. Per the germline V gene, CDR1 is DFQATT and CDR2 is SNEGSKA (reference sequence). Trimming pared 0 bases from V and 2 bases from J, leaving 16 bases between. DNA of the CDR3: TGCAGTGCTAGAGATCTCAGGGCTTCTCTGAACTATGGCTACACCTTC. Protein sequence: CSARDLRASLNYGYTF.

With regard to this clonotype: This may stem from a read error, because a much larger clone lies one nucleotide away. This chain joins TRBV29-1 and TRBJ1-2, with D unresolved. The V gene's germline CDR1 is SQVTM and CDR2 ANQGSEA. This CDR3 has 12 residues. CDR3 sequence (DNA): TGCAGCGTTGGGAGAGCTAACTATGCCTACACCTTC. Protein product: CSVGRANYAYTF. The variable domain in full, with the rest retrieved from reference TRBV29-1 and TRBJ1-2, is SAVISQKPSRDICQRGTSLTIQCQVDSQVTMMFWYRQQPGQSLTLIATANQGSEATYESGFVIDKFPISRPNLTFSTLTVSNMSPEDSSIYLCSVGRANYAYTFGSGTRLTVV.

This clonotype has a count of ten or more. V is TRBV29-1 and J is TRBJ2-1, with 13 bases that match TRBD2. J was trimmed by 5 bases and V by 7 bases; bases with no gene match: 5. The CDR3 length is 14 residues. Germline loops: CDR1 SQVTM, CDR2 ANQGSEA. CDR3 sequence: CSAWTSGSDNEQFF. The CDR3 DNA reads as TGCAGCGCCTGGACTAGCGGGAGCGACAATGAGCAGTTCTTC.

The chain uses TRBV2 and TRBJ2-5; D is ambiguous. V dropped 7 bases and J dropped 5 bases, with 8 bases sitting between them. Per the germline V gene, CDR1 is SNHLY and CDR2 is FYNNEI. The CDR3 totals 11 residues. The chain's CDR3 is CASTEMETQYF. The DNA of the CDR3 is TGTGCCAGCACCGAGATGGAGACCCAGTACTTC.

The CDR3 loop is CSARDTAGGRYEQYF. CDR3 bases: TGCAGTGCTAGAGATACAGCGGGAGGAAGGTACGAGCAGTACTTC. V and J are TRBV20-1 and TRBJ2-7; the match to TRBD2 covers 9 bases. CDR3 size: 15 residues. From germline, CDR1 is DFQATT and CDR2 SNEGSKA (reference sequence). V was clipped by 0 bases and J by 4 bases; unmatched bases: 7.

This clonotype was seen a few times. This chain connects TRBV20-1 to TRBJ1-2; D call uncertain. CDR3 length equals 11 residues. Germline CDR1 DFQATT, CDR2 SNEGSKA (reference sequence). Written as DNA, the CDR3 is TGCAGCACGTCGGGCTTGAATGGCTACACCTTC. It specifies CSTSGLNGYTF.

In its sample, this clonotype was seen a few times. The CDR3 nucleotides read TGTGCCAGCTCAACGGGACAGGTCGGGGGCTACACCGGGGAGCTGTTTTTT. Translated, it gives CASSTGQVGGYTGELFF. The gene calls are TRBV18 and TRBJ2-2; TRBD1 matches 8 bases. Germline assignment: CDR1 KGHSH and CDR2 LQKENI. V shed 5 bases and J 3 bases; nucleotides not matched to a gene: 11. CDR3 size: 17 residues.

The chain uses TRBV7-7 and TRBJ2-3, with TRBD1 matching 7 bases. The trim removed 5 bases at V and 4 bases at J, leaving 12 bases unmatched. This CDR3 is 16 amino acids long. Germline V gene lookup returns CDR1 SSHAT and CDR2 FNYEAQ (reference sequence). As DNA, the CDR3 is TGTGCCAGCAGCCAAGGGACAGCCAGTTTCGCAGATACGCAGTATTTT. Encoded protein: CASSQGTASFADTQYF. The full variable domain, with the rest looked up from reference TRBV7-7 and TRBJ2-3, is GAGVSQSPRYKVTKRGQDVTLRCDPISSHATLYWYQQALGQGPEFLTYFNYEAQPDKSGLPSDRFSAERPEGSISTLTIQRTEQRDSAMYRCASSQGTASFADTQYFGPGTRLTVL.

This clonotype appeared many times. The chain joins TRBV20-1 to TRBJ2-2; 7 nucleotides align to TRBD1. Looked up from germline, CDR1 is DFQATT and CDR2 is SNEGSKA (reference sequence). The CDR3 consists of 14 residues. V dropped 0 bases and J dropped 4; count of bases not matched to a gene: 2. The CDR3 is CSARERTGTGELFF. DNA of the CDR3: TGCAGTGCTAGAGAGCGGACAGGCACCGGGGAGCTGTTTTTT.

For the CDR3, the DNA is TGCGCCAGCAGCTTGGTTCATGGACCGGGAGGTAATGAGCAGTTCTTC. This encodes CASSLVHGPGGNEQFF. The chain carries TRBV5-1 and TRBJ2-1; 7 nucleotides agree with TRBD2. In germline, CDR1 is SGHRS, CDR2 YFSETQ. This CDR3 region has 16 residues. J gave up 7 bases and V 0 bases, and 10 bases lay outside the gene matches.

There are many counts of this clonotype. CDR3 loop: CRVSGRIEQFF. The CDR3 DNA reads TGCAGAGTTAGCGGGAGGATTGAGCAGTTCTTC. The chain uses TRBV20-1 and TRBJ2-1, with 10 positions matching TRBD2. The CDR3 is 11 residues long. In germline, CDR1 is DFQATT, CDR2 SNEGSKA (reference sequence).

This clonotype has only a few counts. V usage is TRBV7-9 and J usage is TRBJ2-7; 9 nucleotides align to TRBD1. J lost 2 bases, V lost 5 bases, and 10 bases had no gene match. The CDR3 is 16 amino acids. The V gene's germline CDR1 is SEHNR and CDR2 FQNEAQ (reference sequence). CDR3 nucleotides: TGTGCCAGCAGCCACCGGGACAGGGTGGGGACCTACGAGCAGTACTTC. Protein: CASSHRDRVGTYEQYF.

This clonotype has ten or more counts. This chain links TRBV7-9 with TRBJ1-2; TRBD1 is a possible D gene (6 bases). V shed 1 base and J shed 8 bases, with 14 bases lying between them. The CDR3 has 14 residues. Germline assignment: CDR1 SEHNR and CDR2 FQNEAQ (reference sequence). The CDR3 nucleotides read TGTGCCAGCAGCTTAGTCCTGGCAGGGGAGGGCTACACCTTC. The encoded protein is CASSLVLAGEGYTF.

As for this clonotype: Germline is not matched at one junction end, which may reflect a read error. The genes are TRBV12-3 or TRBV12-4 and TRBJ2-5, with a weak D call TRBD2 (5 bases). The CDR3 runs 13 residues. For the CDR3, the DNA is TGTGCCAGCAGTTTAGCGCTTGGGGAGAGCCAGTACTTC. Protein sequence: CASSLALGESQYF.

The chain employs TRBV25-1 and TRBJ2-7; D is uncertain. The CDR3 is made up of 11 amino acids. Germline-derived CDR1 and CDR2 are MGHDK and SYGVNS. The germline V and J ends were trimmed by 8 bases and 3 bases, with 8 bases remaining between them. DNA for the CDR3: TGTGCCAGCGGGTGGGACTACGAGCAGTACTTC. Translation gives CASGWDYEQYF.

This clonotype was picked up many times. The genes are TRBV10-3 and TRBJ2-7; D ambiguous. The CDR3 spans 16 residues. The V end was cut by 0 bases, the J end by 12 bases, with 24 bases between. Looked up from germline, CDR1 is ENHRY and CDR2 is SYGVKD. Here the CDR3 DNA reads TGTGCCATCAGTGAGTCGTTTGTAAGTGGGTCACCGGTGTGGTACTTC. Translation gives CAISESFVSGSPVWYF.

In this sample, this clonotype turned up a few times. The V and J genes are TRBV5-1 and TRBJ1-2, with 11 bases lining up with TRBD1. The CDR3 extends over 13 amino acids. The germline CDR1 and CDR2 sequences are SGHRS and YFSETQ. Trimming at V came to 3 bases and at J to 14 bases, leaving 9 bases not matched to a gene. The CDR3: CASSSVPGQGGTF. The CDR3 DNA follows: TGCGCCAGCAGCTCGGTCCCGGGACAGGGGGGAACCTTC.

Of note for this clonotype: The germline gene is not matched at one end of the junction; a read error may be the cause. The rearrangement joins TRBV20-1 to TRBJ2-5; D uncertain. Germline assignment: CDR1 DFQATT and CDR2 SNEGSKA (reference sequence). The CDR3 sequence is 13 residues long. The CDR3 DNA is TGCAGTGCTAGAGGTGACGGCCAAGAGACCCAGCACTTC. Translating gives CSARGDGQETQHF.

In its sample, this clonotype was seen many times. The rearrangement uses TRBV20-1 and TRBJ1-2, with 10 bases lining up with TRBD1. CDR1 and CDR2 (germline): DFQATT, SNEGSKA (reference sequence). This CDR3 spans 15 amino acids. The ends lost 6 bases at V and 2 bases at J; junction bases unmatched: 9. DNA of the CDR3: TGCAGTGCCGAAATACGGGGACAGGGGAACTATGGCTACACCTTC. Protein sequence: CSAEIRGQGNYGYTF.

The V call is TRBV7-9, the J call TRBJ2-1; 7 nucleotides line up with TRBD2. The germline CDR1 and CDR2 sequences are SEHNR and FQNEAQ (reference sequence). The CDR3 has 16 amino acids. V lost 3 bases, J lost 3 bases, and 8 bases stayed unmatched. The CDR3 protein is CASSFPSGADYNEQFF. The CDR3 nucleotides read TGTGCCAGCAGCTTCCCTAGCGGAGCGGACTACAATGAGCAGTTCTTC.

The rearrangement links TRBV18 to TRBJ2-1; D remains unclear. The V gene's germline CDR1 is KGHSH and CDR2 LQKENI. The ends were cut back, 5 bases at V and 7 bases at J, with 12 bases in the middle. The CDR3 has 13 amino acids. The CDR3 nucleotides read TGTGCCAGCTCAGACACCAGATGGAATGAGCAGTTCTTC. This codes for CASSDTRWNEQFF.

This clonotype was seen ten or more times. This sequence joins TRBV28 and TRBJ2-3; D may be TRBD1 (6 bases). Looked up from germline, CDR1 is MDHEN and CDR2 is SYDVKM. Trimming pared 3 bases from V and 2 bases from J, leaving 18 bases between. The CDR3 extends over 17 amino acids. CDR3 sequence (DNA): TGTGCCAGCAGTTTTGGTAGGGCGACAGGACTCACAGATACGCAGTATTTT. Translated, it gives CASSFGRATGLTDTQYF.

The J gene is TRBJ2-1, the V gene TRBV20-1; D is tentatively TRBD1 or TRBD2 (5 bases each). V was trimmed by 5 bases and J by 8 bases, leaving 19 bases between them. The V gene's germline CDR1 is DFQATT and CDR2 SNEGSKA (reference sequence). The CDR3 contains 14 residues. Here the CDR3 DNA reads TGCAGTGCTGAACCCCCCGGGATGGGGCATGAGCAGTTCTTC. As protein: CSAEPPGMGHEQFF.

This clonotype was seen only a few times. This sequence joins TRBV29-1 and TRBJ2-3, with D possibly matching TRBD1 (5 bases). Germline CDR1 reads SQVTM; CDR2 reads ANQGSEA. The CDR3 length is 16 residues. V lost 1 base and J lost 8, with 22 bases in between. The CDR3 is CSVEGSVSRVIGTQYF. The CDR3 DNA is TGCAGCGTTGAAGGCTCGGTGTCCAGGGTTATCGGTACGCAGTATTTT.

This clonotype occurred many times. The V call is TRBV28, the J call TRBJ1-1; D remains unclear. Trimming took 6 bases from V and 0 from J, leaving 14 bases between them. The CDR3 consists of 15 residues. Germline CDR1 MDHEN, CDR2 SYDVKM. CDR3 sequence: CASRIRSFMNTEAFF. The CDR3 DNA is TGTGCCAGCAGAATACGTTCATTTATGAACACTGAAGCTTTCTTT.

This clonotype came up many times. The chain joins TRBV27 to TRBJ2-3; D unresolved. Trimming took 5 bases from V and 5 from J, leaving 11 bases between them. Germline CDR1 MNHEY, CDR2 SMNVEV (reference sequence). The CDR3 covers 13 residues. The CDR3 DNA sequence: TGTGCCAGCAGTCAACCCCTGGGAGATACGCAGTATTTT. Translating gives CASSQPLGDTQYF.

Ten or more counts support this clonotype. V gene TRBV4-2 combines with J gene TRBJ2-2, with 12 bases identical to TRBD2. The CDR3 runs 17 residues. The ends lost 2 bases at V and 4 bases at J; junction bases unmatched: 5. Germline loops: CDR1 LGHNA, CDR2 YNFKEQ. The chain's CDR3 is CASSQRLAGELTGELFF. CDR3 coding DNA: TGTGCCAGCAGCCAAAGACTAGCGGGAGAACTCACCGGGGAGCTGTTTTTT.

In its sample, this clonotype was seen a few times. CDR3 nucleotides: TGTGCCAGTAGTATGACTAGTTCCCCAGAGACCCAGTACTTC. It is translated as CASSMTSSPETQYF. The V call is TRBV19, the J call TRBJ2-5; TRBD2 might be the D (6 bases). Trimming pared 3 bases from V and 4 bases from J, leaving 12 bases between. Germline assignment: CDR1 LNHDA and CDR2 SQIVND (reference sequence). The CDR3 runs to 14 residues.